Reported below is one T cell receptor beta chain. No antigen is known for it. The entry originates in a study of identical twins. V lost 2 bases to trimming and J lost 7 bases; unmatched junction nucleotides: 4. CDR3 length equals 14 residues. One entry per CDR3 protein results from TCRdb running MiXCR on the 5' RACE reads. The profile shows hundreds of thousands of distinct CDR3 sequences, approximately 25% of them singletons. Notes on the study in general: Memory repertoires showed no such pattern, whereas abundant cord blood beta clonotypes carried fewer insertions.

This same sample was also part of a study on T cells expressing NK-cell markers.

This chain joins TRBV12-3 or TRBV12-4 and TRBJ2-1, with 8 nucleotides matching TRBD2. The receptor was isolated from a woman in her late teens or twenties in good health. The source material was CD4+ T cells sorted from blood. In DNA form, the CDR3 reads TGTGCCAGCAGTTTAACGGGAGGGCCTAATGAGCAGTTCTTC. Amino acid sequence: CASSLTGGPNEQFF.